The present TCR beta chain was sequenced within a study of response to subunit inactivated influenza vaccine. Overall study findings and caveats: Authors suggested each seasonal flu vaccination may recruit only limited numbers of new T cells.

TCRdb re-called the RT-PCR reads with MiXCR, one entry per CDR3 protein. The data show 600,000 to 700,000 distinct CDR3 sequences, roughly 15% seen once. This clonotype came up a few times. Its antigen is not identified. The starting material was PBMCs from blood, obtained 14 to 15 days before vaccination. This TCR came from a man between 45 and 60 years old who received an inactivated influenza vaccine.

The CDR3 sequence: CSVRGQGDAEKLFF. The CDR3 bases are TGCAGCGTTCGGGGACAGGGGGATGCTGAAAAACTGTTTTTT. The chain uses TRBV29-1 and TRBJ1-4; TRBD1 matches at 11 bases. Germline loops: CDR1 SQVTM, CDR2 ANQGSEA. The CDR3 is made up of 14 amino acids. V gave up 5 bases and J gave up 7 bases; unmatched junction bases: 6.